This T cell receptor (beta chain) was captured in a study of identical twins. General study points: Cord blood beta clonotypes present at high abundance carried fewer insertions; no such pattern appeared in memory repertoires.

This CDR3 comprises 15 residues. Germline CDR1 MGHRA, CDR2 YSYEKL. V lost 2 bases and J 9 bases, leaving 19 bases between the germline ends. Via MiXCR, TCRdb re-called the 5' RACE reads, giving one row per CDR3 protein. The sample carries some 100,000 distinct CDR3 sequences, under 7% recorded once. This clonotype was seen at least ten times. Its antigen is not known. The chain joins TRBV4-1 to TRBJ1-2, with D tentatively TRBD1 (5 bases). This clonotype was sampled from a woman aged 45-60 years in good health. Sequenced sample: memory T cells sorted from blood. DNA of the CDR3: TGCGCCAGCAGCCAAATGATCCGGACAAGAGGGAGCTACACCTTC. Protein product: CASSQMIRTRGSYTF.